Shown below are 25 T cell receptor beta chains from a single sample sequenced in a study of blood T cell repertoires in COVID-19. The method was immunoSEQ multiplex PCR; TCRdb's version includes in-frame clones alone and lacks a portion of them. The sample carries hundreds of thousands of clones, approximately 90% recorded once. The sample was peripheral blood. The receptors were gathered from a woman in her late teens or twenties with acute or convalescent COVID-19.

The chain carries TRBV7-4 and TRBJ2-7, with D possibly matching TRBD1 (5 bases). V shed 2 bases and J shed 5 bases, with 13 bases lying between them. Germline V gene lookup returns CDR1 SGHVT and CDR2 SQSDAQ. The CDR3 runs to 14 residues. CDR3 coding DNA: TGTGCCAGCAGCTTAATTTTTTGGGGCAACGAGCAGTACTTC. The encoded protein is CASSLIFWGNEQYF.

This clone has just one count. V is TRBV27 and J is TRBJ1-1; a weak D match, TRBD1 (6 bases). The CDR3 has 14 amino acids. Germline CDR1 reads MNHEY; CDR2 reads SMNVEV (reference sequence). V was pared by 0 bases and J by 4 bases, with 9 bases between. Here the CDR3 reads CASSLSGGGTEAFF. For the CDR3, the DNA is TGTGCCAGCAGTTTATCTGGGGGCGGCACTGAAGCTTTCTTT.

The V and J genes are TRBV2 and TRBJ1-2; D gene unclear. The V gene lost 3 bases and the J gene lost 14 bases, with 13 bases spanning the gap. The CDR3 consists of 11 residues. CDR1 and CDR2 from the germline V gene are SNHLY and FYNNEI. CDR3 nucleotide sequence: TGTGCCAGCAGTGATTGGCGGGCTACAACCTTC. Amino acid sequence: CASSDWRATTF.

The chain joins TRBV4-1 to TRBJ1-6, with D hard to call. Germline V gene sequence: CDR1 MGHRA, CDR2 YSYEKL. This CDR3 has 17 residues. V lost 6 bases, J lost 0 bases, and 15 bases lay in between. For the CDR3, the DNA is TGCGCCAGCAGAGATGGTCAGGCTATCTCCTATAATTCACCCCTCCACTTT. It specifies CASRDGQAISYNSPLHF.

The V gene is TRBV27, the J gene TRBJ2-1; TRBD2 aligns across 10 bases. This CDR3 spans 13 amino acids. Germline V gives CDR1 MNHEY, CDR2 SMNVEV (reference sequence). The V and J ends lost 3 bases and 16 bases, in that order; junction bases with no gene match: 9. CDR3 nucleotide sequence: TGTGCCAGCAGTTTTAGGAGCGGGGGGGCCAACTTCTTC. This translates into CASSFRSGGANFF.

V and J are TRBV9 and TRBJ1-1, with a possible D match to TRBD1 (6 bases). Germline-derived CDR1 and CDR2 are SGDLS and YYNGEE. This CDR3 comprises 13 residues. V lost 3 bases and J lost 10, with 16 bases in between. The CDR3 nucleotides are TGTGCCAGCAGCGCCTTGGGGGCGGGCGGAGCTTTCTTT. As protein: CASSALGAGGAFF. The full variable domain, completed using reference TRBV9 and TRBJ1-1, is DSGVTQTPKHLITATGQRVTLRCSPRSGDLSVYWYQQSLDQGLQFLIQYYNGEERAKGNILERFSAQQFPDLHSELNLSSLELGDSALYFCASSALGAGGAFFGQGTRLTVV.

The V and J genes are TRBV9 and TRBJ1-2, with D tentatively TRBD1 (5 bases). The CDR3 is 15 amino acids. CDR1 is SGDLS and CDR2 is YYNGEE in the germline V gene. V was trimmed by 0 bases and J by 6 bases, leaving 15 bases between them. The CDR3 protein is CASSVVSRAVDGYTF. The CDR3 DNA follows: TGTGCCAGCAGCGTAGTATCCAGGGCAGTAGATGGCTACACCTTC.

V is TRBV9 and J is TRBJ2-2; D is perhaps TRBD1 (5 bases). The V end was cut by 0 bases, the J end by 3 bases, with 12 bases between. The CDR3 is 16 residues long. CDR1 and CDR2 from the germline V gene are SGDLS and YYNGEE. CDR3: CASSVDPGLYTGELFF. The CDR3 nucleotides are TGTGCCAGCAGCGTAGATCCAGGGTTGTACACCGGGGAGCTGTTTTTT.

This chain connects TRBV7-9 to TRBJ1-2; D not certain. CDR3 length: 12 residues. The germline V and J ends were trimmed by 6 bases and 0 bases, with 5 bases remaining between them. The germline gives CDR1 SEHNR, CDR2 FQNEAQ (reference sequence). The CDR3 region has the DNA TGTGCCAGCAGTGGCCCTAACTATGGCTACACCTTC. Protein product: CASSGPNYGYTF.

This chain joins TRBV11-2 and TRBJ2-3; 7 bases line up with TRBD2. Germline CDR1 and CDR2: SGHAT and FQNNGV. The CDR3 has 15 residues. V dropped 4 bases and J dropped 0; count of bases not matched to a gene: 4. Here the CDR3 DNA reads TGTGCCAGCAGCTCCAGCGGGGCCAGCACAGATACGCAGTATTTT. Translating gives CASSSSGASTDTQYF.

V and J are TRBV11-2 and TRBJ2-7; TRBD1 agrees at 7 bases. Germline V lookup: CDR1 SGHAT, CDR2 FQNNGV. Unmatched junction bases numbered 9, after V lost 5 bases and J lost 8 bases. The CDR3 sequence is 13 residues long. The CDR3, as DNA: TGTGCCAGCAGCCCCCCTGACAGGGTAAAGCAGTACTTC. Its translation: CASSPPDRVKQYF.

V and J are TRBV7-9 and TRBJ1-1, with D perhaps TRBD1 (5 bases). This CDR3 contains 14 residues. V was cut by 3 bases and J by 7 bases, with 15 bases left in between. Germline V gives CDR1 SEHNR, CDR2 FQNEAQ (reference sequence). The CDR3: CASSFPRVGFEAFF. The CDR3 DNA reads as TGTGCCAGCAGCTTTCCCAGGGTGGGATTTGAAGCTTTCTTT.

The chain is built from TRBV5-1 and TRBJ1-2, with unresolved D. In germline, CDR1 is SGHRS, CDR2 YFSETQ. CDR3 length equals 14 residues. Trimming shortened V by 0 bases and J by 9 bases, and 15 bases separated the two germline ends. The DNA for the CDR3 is TGCGCCAGCAGCTTGGTAACAGAAGGAGGAAGCTACACCTTC. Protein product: CASSLVTEGGSYTF.

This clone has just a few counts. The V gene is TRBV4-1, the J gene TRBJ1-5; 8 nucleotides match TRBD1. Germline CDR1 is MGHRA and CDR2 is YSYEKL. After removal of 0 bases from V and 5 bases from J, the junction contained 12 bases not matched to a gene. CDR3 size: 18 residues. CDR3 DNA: TGCGCCAGCAGCCAAGAAGAGCCGGGACAGGCCGGCCATCAGCCCCAGCATTTT. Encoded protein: CASSQEEPGQAGHQPQHF.

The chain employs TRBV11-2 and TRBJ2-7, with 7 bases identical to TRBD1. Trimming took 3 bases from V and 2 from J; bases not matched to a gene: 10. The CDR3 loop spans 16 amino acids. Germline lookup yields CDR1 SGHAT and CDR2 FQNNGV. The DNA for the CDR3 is TGTGCCAGCAGCTTCGGGGACCTCGGGACAGCCTACGAGCAGTACTTC. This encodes CASSFGDLGTAYEQYF.

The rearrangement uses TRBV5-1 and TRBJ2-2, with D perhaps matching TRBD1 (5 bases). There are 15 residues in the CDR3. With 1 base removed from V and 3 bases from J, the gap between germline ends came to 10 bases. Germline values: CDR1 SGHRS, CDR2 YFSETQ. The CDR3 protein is CASSLLIGDTGELFF. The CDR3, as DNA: TGCGCCAGCAGCTTGCTAATAGGGGACACCGGGGAGCTGTTTTTT. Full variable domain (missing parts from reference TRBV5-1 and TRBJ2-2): KAGVTQTPRYLIKTRGQQVTLSCSPISGHRSVSWYQQTPGQGLQFLFEYFSETQRNKGNFPGRFSGRQFSNSRSEMNVSTLELGDSALYLCASSLLIGDTGELFFGEGSRLTVL.

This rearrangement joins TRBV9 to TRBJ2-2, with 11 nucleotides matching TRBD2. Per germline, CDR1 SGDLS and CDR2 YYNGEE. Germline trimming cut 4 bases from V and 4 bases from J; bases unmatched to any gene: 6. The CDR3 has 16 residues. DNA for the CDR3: TGTGCCAGCAGCACTAGCGGGGGTTTTTCCACCGGGGAGCTGTTTTTT. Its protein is CASSTSGGFSTGELFF.

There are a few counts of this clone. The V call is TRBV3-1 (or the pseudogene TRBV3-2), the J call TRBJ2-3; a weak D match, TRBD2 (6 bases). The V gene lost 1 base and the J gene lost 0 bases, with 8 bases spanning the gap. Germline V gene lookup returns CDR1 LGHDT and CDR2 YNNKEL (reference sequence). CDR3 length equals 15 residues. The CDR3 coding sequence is TGTGCCAGCAGCCAAGGGACTATCAGCACAGATACGCAGTATTTT. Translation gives CASSQGTISTDTQYF.

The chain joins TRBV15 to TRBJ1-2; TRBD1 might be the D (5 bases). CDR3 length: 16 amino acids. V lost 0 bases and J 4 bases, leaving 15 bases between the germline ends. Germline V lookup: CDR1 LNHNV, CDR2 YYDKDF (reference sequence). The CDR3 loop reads CATSRELDIGIYGYTF. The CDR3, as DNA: TGTGCCACCAGCAGAGAGTTGGACATTGGGATCTATGGCTACACCTTC. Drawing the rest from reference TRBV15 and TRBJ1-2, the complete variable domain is DAMVIQNPRYQVTQFGKPVTLSCSQTLNHNVMYWYQQKSSQAPKLLFHYYDKDFNNEADTPDNFQSRRPNTSFCFLDIRSPGLGDTAMYLCATSRELDIGIYGYTFGSGTRLTVV.

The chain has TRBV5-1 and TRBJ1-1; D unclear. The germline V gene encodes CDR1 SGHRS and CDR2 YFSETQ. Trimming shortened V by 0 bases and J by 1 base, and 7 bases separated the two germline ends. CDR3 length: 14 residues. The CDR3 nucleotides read TGCGCCAGCAGCTTGGGTGAAGCGAACACTGAAGCTTTCTTT. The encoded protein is CASSLGEANTEAFF.

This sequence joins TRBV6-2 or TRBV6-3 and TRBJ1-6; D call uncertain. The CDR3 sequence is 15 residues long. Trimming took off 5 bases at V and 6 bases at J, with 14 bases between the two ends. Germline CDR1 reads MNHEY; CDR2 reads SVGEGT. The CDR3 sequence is CASSQTGIVNSPLHF. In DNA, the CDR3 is TGTGCCAGCAGTCAAACCGGGATCGTTAATTCACCCCTCCACTTT.

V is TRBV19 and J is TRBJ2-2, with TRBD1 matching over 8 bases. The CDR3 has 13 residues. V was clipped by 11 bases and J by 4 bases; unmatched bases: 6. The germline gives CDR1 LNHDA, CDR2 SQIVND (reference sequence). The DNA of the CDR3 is TGTGCCGGCAGGGGGCGCGGCACCGGGGAGCTGTTTTTT. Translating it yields CAGRGRGTGELFF.

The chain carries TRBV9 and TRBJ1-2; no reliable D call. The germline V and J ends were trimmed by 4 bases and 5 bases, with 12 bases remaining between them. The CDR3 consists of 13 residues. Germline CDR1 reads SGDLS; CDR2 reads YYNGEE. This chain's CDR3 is CASSLRTGYGYTF. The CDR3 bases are TGTGCCAGCAGCCTTCGGACGGGGTATGGCTACACCTTC.

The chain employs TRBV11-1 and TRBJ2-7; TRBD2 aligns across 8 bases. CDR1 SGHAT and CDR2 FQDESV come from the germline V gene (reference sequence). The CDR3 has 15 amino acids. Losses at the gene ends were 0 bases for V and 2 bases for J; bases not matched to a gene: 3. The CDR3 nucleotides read TGTGCCAGCAGCTTAGCCCTTAGCGGGGCCTACGAGCAGTACTTC. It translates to CASSLALSGAYEQYF.

The CDR3 is CASSSGATEAFF. The CDR3 nucleotides are TGCGCCAGCAGCTCAGGGGCCACTGAAGCTTTCTTT. The chain is built from TRBV5-1 and TRBJ1-1; the D gene is possibly TRBD1 (6 bases). V lost 3 bases and J 4 bases, leaving 7 bases between the germline ends. Germline values: CDR1 SGHRS, CDR2 YFSETQ. This CDR3 contains 12 residues.